This TCR beta chain was identified during a study of blood T cells in healthy people across ages. This CDR3 has 16 residues. The germline V and J ends were trimmed by 0 bases and 0 bases, with 9 bases remaining between them. Germline CDR1 and CDR2: SNHLY and FYNNEI. Next came a second PCR, run for about 6 to 11 cycles, which used a sample-barcoded 5' primer along with a J-beta primer mix. TCRdb re-analysed the 5' RACE reads in MiXCR, keeping a single row per CDR3 protein. This sample carries about 670,000 distinct CDR3 sequences, 45% to 60% of them seen once, and the ten largest clones take roughly 13%.

Sequencing was carried out using blood. The clonotype originates from a woman of 80 years or more in good health. The V call is TRBV2, the J call TRBJ1-3; D ambiguous. In nucleotides, the CDR3 is TGTGCCAGCAGTGAAGCAGGGCCCAGCTCTGGAAACACCATATATTTT. It is translated as CASSEAGPSSGNTIYF.